The source of this TCR beta chain is a study of post-analysis software for immune sequencing data. Included in the TCR beta cDNA libraries were unique molecular identifiers. MiXCR was run by TCRdb on the PCR reads, yielding one entry per CDR3 protein. Of around 250,000 distinct CDR3 sequences in the sample, 30% to 45% were seen once. This clonotype was seen many times. This receptor was identified in a girl aged 10 to 17 with multiple sclerosis. The sequenced material came from blood.

CDR3 sequence reads: CASSIDRRAHAEAFF. In DNA form, the CDR3 reads TGTGCCAGCAGCATAGACAGGAGGGCCCACGCTGAAGCTTTCTTT. The chain is built from TRBV7-3 and TRBJ1-1; maybe TRBD1 (6 bases). The length of the CDR3 is 15 residues. V was pared by 5 bases and J by 6 bases, with 19 bases between. The germline V gene has CDR1 SGHTA and CDR2 FQGTGA.